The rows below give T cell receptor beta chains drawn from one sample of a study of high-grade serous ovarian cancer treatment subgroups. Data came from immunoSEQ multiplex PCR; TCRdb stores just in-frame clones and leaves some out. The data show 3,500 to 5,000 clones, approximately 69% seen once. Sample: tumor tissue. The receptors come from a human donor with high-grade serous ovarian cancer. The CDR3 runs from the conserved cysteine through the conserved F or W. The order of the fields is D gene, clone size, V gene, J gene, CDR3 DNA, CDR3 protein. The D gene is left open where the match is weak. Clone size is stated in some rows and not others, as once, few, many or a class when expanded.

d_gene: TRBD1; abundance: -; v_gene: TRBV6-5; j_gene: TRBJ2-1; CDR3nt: TGTGCCAGCAGTTACGGACAGGGGGGTCACAATGAGCAGTTCTTC; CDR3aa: CASSYGQGGHNEQFF
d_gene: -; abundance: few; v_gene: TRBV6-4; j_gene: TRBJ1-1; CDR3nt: TGTGCCAGCAGTGCTACCAGGGGACGGGATGCTTTCTTT; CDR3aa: CASSATRGRDAFF
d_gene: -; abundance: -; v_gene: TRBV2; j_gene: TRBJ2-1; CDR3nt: TGTGCCAGCAGTGAAAGGACAGCTACCTACAATGAGCAGTTCTTC; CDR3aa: CASSERTATYNEQFF
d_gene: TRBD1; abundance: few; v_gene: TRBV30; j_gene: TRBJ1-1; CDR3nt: TGTGCCTGGAGTGGGGGCTTGACAGGGGTGAACACTGAAGCTTTCTTT; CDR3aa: CAWSGGLTGVNTEAFF
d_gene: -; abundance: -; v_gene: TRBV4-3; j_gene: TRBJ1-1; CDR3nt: TGCGCCAGCAGCCCCCGGCCGACGGACACTGAAGCTTTCTTT; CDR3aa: CASSPRPTDTEAFF
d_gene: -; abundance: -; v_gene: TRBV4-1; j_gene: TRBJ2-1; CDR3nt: TGCGCCAGCAGCCAAGATAAGCGAGCGTCTGAGCAGTTCTTC; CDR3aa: CASSQDKRASEQFF
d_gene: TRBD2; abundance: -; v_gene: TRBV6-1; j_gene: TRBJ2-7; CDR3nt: TGTGCCAGCAGTGGGACTAGCGTAGGCGAGCAGTACTTC; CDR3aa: CASSGTSVGEQYF
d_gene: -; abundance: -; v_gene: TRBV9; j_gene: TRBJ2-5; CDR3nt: TGTGCCAGCAGCGTAGGGCAGGGGGTGGCCCGGGGGGAAGAGACCCAGTACTTC; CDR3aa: CASSVGQGVARGEETQYF
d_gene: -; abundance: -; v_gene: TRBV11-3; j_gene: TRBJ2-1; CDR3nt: TGTGCCAGCAGCTCTCGGCTAGCGCGGGCCAATGAGCAGTTCTTC; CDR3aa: CASSSRLARANEQFF
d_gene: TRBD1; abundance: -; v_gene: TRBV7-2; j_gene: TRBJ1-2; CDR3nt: TGTGCCAGCAGCACAGTCGGACAGGGGGGCTACACCTTC; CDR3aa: CASSTVGQGGYTF
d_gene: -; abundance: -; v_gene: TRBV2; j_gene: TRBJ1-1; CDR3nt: TGTGCCAGCAGTCTGGGGTGGGACACTGAAGCTTTCTTT; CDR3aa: CASSLGWDTEAFF
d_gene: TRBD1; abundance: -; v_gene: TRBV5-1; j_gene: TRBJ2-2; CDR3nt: TGCGCCAGCAGCTCGGGACAGAGGAACACCGGGGAGCTGTTTTTT; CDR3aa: CASSSGQRNTGELFF
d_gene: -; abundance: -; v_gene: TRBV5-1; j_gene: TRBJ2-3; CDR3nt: TGCGCCAGCAGCTCCCGTCCAACAGATACGCAGTATTTT; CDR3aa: CASSSRPTDTQYF
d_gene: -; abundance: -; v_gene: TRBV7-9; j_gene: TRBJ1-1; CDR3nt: TGTGCCAGCAGCTTAGTATCGGACACTGAAGCTTTCTTT; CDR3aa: CASSLVSDTEAFF
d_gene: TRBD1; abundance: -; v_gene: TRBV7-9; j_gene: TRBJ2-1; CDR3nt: TGTGCCAGCAGCTCATACAGGGGGCCAGGTGGCGCCTACAATGAGCAGTTCTTC; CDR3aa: CASSSYRGPGGAYNEQFF
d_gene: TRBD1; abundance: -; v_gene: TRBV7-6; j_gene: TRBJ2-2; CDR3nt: TGTGCCGGGTCCAGGGGGACAGGACCCGGGGAGCTGTTTTTT; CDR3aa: CAGSRGTGPGELFF
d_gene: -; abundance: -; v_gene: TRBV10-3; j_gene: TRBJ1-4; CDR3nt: TGTGCCATCAGTGTAGAACACGCCGAACCAACTAATGAAAAACTGTTTTTT; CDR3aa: CAISVEHAEPTNEKLFF
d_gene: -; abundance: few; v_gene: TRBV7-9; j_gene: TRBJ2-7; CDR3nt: TGTGCCAGCAGCCTTTTTAGGGACGGGCCCTCCTACGAGCAGTACTTC; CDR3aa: CASSLFRDGPSYEQYF
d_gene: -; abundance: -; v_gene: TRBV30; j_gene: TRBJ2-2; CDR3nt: TGTGCCTGGCGGGATCTTACCAACACCGGGGAGCTGTTTTTT; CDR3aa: CAWRDLTNTGELFF
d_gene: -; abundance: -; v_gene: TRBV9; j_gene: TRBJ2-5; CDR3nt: TGTGCCAGCAGAGCCGGGGGTTCAGAGGGGACCCAGTACTTC; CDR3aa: CASRAGGSEGTQYF
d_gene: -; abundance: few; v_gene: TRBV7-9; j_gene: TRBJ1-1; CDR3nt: TGTGCCAGCAGCCTACCTGCCCCGAACACTGAAGCTTTCTTT; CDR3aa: CASSLPAPNTEAFF
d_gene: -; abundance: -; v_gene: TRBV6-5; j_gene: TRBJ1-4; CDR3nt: TGTGCCAGCAGTCGGGGCTCGACTAATGAAAAACTGTTTTTT; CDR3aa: CASSRGSTNEKLFF
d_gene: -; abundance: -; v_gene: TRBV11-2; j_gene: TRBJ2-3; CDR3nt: TGTGCCAGCAGCTTAGATGGGGGGAGCACAGATACGCAGTATTTT; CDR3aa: CASSLDGGSTDTQYF
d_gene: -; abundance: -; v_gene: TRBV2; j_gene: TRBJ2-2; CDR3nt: TGTGCCAGCAGTGTTGATAGCACAGGCACCGGGGAGCTGTTTTTT; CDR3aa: CASSVDSTGTGELFF
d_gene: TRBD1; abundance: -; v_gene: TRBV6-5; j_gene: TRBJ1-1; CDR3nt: TGTGCCAGCAGTCCCAGGGGGCACACTGAAGCTTTCTTT; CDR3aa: CASSPRGHTEAFF
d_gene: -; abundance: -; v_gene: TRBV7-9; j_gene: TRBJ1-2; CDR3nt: TGTGCCAGCAGCTCCTCGAAGGATTACTATGGCTACACCTTC; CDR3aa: CASSSSKDYYGYTF
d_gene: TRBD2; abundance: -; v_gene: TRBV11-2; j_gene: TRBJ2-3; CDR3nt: TGTGCCAGCAGCTTAGATCCGATATCAGGCGGGGGAGGCACAGATACGCAGTATTTT; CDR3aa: CASSLDPISGGGGTDTQYF
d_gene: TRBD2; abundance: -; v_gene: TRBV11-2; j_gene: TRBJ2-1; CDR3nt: TGTGCCAGCAGCTCCACTCAAGGGCTAGCGGCATATGAGCAGTTCTTC; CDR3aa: CASSSTQGLAAYEQFF
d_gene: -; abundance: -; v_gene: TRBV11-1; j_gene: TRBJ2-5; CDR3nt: TGTGCCAGCAGCCCCGGAGCAGGGCGGGTACAAGAGACCCAGTACTTC; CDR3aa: CASSPGAGRVQETQYF
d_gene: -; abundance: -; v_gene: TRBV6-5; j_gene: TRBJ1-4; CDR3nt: TGTGCCAGCAGTTACAAGGGGGTTAAAGAAAAACTGTTTTTT; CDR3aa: CASSYKGVKEKLFF
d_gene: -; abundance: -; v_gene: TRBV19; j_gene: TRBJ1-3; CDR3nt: TGTGCCAGTAGTATCTGGACATCTGGAAACACCATATATTTT; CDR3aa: CASSIWTSGNTIYF
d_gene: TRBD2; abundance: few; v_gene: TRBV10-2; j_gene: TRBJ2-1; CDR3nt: TGCGCCACTACGGAGCGGGGGAGCGCTAGCTCCTACAATGAGCAGTTCTTC; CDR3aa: CATTERGSASSYNEQFF
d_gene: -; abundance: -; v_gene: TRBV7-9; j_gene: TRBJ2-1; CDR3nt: TGTGCCAGCAGCTTAGGCTTTTGGGTAGGGTTCAATGAGCAGTTCTTC; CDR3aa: CASSLGFWVGFNEQFF
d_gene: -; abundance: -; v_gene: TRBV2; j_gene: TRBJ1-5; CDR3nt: TGTGCCACCCGAGGGTTAGGCGGCAATCAGCCCCAGCATTTT; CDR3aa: CATRGLGGNQPQHF
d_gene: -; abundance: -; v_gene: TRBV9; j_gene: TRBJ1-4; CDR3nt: TGTGCCAGCAGCGTAGGGGCAGGGGATGAAAAACTGTTTTTT; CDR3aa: CASSVGAGDEKLFF
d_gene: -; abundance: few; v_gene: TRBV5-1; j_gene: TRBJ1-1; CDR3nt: TGCGCCAGCAGCTTGGATCCGTCCACTGAAGCTTTCTTT; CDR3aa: CASSLDPSTEAFF
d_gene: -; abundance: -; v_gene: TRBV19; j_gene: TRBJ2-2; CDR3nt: TGTGCCAGCCGGGACTCGAACACCGGGGAGCTGTTTTTT; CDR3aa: CASRDSNTGELFF
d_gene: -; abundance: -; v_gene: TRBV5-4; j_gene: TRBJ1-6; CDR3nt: TGTGCCAGCAGCGGAAATAATTCACCCCTCCACTTT; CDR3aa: CASSGNNSPLHF
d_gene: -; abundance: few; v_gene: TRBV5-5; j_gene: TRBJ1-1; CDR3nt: TGTGCCAGCAGCTCCAGGGGTGGCGGCACTGAAGCTTTCTTT; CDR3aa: CASSSRGGGTEAFF
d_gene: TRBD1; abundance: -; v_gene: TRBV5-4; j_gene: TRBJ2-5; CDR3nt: TGTGCCAGCAGTAAGGGACAGCTGGAGCAAGAGACCCAGTACTTC; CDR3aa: CASSKGQLEQETQYF
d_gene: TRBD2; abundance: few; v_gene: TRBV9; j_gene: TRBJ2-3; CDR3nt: TGTGCCAGCAGCGTAGGACTAGCGGGGCCCACAGATACGCAGTATTTT; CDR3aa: CASSVGLAGPTDTQYF
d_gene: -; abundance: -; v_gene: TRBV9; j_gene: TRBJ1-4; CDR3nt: TGTGCCAGCAGCGTAGATGGGGGCGAAGGTGAAAAACTGTTTTTT; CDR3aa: CASSVDGGEGEKLFF
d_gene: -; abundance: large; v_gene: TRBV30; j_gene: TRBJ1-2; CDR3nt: TGTGCCTGGACCCCCCCCGGAAGGCGCTACACCTTC; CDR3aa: CAWTPPGRRYTF
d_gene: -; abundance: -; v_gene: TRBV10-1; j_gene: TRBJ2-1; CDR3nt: TGCGCCAGCTGCGGACCAATAGTGAATGAGCAGTTCTTC; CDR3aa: CASCGPIVNEQFF
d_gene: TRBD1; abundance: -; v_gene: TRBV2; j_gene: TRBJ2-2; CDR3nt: TGTGCCAGCAGAGGACAGGGGGCGGGCGGGGAGCTGTTTTTT; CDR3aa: CASRGQGAGGELFF
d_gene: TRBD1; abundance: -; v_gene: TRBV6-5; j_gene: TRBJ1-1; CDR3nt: TGTGCCAGCTCAGGGGACAGGCTGAACACTGAAGCTTTCTTT; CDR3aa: CASSGDRLNTEAFF
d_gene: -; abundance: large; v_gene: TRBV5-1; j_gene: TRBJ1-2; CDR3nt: TGCGCCAGCAGCTTGTTTGTGCGACCCAACTATGGCTACACCTTC; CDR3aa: CASSLFVRPNYGYTF
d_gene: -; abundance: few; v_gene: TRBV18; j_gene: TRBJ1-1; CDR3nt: TGTGCCAGCTCCGACAAAGTGGGGAACACTGAAGCTTTCTTT; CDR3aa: CASSDKVGNTEAFF
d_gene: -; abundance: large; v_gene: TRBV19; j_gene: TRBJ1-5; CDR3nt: TGTGCCAGTAGTATTGCTAGCAATCAGCCCCAGCATTTT; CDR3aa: CASSIASNQPQHF
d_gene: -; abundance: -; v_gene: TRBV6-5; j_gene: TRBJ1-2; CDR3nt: TGTGCCAGCAGTGAATACCCAGGAGCTTATGGCTACACCTTC; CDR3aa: CASSEYPGAYGYTF
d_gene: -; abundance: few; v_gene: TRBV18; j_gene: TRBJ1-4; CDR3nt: TGTGCCAGCTCAGTCTCCCTGGGTGAAAAACTGTTTTTT; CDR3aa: CASSVSLGEKLFF
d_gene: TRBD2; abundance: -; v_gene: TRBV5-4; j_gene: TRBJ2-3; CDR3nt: TGTGCCAGCAGCGCCGGACTAGCGGGGGGAACAGATACGCAGTATTTT; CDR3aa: CASSAGLAGGTDTQYF
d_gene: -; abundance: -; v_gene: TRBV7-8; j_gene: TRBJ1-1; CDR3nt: TGTGCCAGCAGCTTTGGACAATTGAACACTGAAGCTTTCTTT; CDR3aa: CASSFGQLNTEAFF
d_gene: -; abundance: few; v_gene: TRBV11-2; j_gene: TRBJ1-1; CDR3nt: TGTGCCAGCAGCTTAGAGGTCAGTTTCATGAACACTGAAGCTTTCTTT; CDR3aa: CASSLEVSFMNTEAFF
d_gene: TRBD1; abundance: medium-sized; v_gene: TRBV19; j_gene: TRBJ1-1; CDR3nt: TGTGCCAGTAGTATGCAGGGGGCAGGGAACACTGAAGCTTTCTTT; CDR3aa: CASSMQGAGNTEAFF
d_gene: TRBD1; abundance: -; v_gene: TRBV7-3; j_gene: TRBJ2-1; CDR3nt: TGTGCCAGCAGCCCCCGGGACAGGGGATCCTACAATGAGCAGTTCTTC; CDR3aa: CASSPRDRGSYNEQFF
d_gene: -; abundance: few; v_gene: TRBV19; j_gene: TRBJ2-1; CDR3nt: TGTGCCAGTAGTATAGGCCCCCTGGAAGGAAATGAGCAGTTCTTC; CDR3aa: CASSIGPLEGNEQFF
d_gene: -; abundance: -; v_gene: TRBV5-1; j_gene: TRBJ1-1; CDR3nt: TGCGCCAGCAGCTTGGAAGGGCAGGGTGTCACTGAAGCTTTCTTT; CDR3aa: CASSLEGQGVTEAFF